This T cell receptor (beta chain) comes out of a study of blood T cell repertoires in COVID-19 (dated by TCRdb to the early 2020s). The study in broad terms: Samples covering the acute and convalescent phases of COVID-19 were provided by collaborators in the United States, Italy and Spain. The material from the prospective study consisted of cDNA or gDNA derived from T cells, B-cell-depleted T cells, or PBMCs. Subjects who had been exposed to COVID-19, were actively infected with it, or had recovered from it provided the deeply sampled blood TCRbeta repertoires that made up the dataset. The repertoires were made available in a free public database intended to serve as a resource for research on the immune response to SARS-CoV-2. Samples came from the ongoing ImmuneRACE study (first 160 participants) plus 1,254 subjects from 6 global collaborators. Sample metadata almost always included a de-identified subject ID, COVID-19 status, age in years and sex. HLA class I and class II types, where available, came from metadata supplied by the sample provider rather than from assay-based typing. Here is what the overall study found, with its caveats: The amount of clinical and demographic metadata varied by source and participant and was provided uncurated.

This clone came up once. The specificity of this receptor is unknown. Base qualities are missing; no much larger clone stands one base away. Another Seattle source contributed samples from volunteer blood donors who had recovered from COVID-19. Each collaborating institution followed its own protocols to collect whole blood in K2EDTA tubes. For TCRbeta analysis, collaborators shipped samples in one of three forms: frozen whole blood, isolated PBMCs, or DNA extracted from either of those sample types. TCRbeta CDR3 regions were amplified from genomic DNA by means of the immunoSEQ Assay, a bias-controlled multiplex PCR. Under the source paper's analysis protocol: Within the assay, amplification of reference gene primers was used to estimate how many nucleated cells each sample contained. To quantify the absolute abundance of each unique TCRbeta CDR3 rearrangement, sequence reads were collapsed and filtered. For each sample, productive Simpson clonality was calculated by taking the square root of Simpson's diversity index across productive rearrangements. In TCRdb, the immuneACCESS table is reduced to in-frame sequences with V and J assigned. These tables do not hold every clone; where another copy was compared, an unresolved V gene accounts for under half, and the others remain unexplained. V and J calls and clone size are given by that table; D and trimming were obtained from the DNA. Within this sample are about 170,000 clones, with around 85% of them counted one time only. The ten largest clones add up to roughly 1.1% of the sample.

The TCR was taken from a man aged 60 to 75 who had recovered from COVID-19. Sequencing input: peripheral blood.

The bases are TGTGCCACCAGCGGACAGGGGGCGGGTCAGCCCCAGCATTTT. This sequence encodes CATSGQGAGQPQHF. The chain links TRBV15 with TRBJ1-5; TRBD1 fits 11 bases in the junction. V ends up 5 bases short and J 6 bases short, with an unmatched junction base count of 3. CDR1 and CDR2 (LNHNV, YYDKDF) derive from the germline V gene (reference sequence). From cysteine to phenylalanine, the CDR3 is 14 amino acids long. CDR3 DNA only is kept here, 42 bases in frame from base 1.